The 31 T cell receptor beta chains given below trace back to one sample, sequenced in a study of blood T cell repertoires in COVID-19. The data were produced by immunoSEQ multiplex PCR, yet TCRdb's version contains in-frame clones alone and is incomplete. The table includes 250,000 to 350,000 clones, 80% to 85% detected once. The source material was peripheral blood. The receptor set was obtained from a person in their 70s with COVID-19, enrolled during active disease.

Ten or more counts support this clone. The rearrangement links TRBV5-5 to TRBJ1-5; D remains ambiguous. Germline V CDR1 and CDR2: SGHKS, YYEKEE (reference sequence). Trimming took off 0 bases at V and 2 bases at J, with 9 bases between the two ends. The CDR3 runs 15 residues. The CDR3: CASSLGVAGNQPQHF. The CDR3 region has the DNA TGTGCCAGCAGCTTGGGTGTTGCGGGCAATCAGCCCCAGCATTTT.

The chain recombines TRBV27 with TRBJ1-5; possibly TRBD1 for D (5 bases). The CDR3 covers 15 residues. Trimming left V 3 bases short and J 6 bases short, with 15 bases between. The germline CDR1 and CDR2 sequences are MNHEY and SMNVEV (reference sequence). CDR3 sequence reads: CASSLDAAGGQPQHF. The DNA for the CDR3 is TGTGCCAGCAGTTTGGACGCCGCGGGGGGTCAGCCCCAGCATTTT.

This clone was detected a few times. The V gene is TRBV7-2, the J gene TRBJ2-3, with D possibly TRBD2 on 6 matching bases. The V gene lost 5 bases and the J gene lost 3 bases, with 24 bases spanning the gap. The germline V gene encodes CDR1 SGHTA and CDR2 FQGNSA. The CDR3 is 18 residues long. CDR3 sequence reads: CASSPRTGLAKHTDTQYF. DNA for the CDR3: TGTGCCAGCAGCCCCCGAACTGGGCTAGCGAAACATACAGATACGCAGTATTTT.

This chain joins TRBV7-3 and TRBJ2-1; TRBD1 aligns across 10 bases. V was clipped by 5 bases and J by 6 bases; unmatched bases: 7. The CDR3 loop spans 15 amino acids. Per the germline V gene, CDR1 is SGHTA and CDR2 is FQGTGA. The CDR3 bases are TGTGCCAGCAGCGAAGGGACAGGGGTCCTCAATGAGCAGTTCTTC. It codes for CASSEGTGVLNEQFF.

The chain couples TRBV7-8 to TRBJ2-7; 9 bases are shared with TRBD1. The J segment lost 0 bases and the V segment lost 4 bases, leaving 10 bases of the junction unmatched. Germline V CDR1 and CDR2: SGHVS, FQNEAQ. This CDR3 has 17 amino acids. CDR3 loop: CASSSHRDRASSYEQYF. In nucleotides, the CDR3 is TGTGCCAGCAGCTCCCACCGGGACAGGGCCTCCTCCTACGAGCAGTACTTC.

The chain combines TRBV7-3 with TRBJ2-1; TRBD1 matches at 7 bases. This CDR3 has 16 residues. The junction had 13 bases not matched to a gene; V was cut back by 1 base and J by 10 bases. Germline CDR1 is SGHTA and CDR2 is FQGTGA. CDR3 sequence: CASSLNPNGQEGEQFF. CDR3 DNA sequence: TGTGCCAGCAGCTTAAACCCGAATGGACAGGAAGGAGAGCAGTTCTTC.

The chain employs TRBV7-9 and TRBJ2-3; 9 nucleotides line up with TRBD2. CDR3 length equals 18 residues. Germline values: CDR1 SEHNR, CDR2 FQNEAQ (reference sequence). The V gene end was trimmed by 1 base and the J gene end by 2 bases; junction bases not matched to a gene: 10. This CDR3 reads CASSLGGASGTLTDTQYF. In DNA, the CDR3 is TGTGCCAGCAGCTTAGGGGGGGCTAGCGGGACCCTCACAGATACGCAGTATTTT.

CDR3 loop: CSVSSGDQPQHF. CDR3 in DNA: TGCAGCGTCTCCTCAGGGGATCAGCCCCAGCATTTT. This chain links TRBV29-1 with TRBJ1-5, with a weak D call TRBD1 (6 bases). Trimming left V 6 bases short and J 5 bases short, with 11 bases between. The CDR3 is 12 residues long. Germline assignment: CDR1 SQVTM and CDR2 ANQGSEA.

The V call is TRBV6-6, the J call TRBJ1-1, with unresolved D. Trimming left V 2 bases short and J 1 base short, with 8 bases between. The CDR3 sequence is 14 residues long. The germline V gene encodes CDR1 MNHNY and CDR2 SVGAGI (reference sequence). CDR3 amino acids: CASSYPGGNTEAFF. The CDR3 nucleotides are TGTGCCAGCAGTTACCCAGGAGGGAACACTGAAGCTTTCTTT.

This CDR3 reads CASSPSSAGRYNEQFF. The CDR3 coding sequence is TGCGCCAGCAGCCCCTCGTCAGCGGGACGATACAATGAGCAGTTCTTC. The V call is TRBV4-3, the J call TRBJ2-1, with 7 bases identical to TRBD2. Germline loops: CDR1 LGHNA, CDR2 YSLEER. The CDR3 spans 16 residues. V was clipped by 4 bases and J by 4 bases; unmatched bases: 10.

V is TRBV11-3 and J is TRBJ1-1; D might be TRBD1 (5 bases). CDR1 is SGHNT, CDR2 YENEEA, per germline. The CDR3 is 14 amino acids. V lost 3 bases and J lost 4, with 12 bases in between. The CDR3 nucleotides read TGTGCCAGCAGCTTCGGGGGGGTAGGCACTGAAGCTTTCTTT. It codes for CASSFGGVGTEAFF.

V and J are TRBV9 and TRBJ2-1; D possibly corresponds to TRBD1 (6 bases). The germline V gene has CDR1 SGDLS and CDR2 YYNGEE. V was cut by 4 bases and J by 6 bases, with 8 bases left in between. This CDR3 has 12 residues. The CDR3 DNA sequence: TGTGCCAGCAGCAAACAGGGCAATGAGCAGTTCTTC. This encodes CASSKQGNEQFF.

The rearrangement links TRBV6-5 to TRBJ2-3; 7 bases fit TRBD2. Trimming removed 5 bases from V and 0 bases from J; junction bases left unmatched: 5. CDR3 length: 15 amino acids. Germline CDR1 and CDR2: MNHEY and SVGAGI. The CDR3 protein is CASSLWGGSTDTQYF. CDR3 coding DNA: TGTGCCAGCAGTCTATGGGGGGGGAGCACAGATACGCAGTATTTT.

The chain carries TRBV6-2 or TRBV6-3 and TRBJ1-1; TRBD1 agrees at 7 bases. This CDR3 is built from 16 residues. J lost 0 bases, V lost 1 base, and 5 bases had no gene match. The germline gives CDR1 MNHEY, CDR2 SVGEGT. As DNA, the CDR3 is TGTGCCAGCAGTTACTTTCAGGGGGTAATGAACACTGAAGCTTTCTTT. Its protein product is CASSYFQGVMNTEAFF.

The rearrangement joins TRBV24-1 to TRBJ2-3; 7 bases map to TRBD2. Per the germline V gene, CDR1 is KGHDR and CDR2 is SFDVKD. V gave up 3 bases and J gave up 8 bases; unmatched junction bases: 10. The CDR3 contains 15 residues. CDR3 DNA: TGTGCCACCAGTGATCAAAGGGAGGGAGATCTTACGCAGTATTTT. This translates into CATSDQREGDLTQYF.

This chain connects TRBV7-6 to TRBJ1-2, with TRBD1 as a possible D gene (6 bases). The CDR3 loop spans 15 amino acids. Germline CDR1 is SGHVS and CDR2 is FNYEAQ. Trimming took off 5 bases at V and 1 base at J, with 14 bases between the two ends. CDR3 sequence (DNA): TGTGCCAGCAGCCAGGGGCGGGGGGTTAACTATGGCTACACCTTC. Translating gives CASSQGRGVNYGYTF.

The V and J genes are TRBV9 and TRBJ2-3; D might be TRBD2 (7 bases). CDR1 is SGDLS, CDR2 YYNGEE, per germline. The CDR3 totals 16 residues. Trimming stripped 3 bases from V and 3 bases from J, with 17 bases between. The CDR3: CASSGSPAGATDTQYF. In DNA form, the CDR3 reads TGTGCCAGCAGCGGTTCCCCTGCGGGGGCGACAGATACGCAGTATTTT.

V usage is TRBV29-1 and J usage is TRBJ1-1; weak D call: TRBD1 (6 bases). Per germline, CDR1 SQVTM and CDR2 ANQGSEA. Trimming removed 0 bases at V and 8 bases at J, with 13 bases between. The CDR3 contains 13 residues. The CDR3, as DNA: TGCAGCGTTGAAGAACACTCCGGGACAGAAGCTTTCTTT. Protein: CSVEEHSGTEAFF. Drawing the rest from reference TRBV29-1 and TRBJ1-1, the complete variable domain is SAVISQKPSRDICQRGTSLTIQCQVDSQVTMMFWYRQQPGQSLTLIATANQGSEATYESGFVIDKFPISRPNLTFSTLTVSNMSPEDSSIYLCSVEEHSGTEAFFGQGTRLTVV.

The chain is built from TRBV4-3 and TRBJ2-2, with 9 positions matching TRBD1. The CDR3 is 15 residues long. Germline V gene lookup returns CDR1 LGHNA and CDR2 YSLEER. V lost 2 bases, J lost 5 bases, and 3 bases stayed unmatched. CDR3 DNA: TGCGCCAGCAGCCAACTCGGGACAGGGACCGGGGAGCTGTTTTTT. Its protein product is CASSQLGTGTGELFF.

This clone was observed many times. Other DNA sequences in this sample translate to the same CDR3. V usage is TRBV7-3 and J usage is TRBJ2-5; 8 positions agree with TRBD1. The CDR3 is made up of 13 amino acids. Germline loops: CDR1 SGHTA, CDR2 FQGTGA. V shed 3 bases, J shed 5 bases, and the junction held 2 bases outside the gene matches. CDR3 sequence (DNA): TGTGCCAGCAGCTTTACAGGGGGGGAGACCCAGTACTTC. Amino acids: CASSFTGGETQYF.

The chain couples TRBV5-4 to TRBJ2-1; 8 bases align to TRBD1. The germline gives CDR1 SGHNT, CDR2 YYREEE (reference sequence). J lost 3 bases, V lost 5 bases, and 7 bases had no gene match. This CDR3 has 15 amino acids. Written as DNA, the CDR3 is TGTGCCAGCAGGCTGGACAGGGTCATCTACAATGAGCAGTTCTTC. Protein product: CASRLDRVIYNEQFF. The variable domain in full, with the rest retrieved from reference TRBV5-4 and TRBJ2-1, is ETGVTQSPTHLIKTRGQQVTLRCSSQSGHNTVSWYQQALGQGPQFIFQYYREEENGRGNFPPRFSGLQFPNYSSELNVNALELDDSALYLCASRLDRVIYNEQFFGPGTRLTVL.

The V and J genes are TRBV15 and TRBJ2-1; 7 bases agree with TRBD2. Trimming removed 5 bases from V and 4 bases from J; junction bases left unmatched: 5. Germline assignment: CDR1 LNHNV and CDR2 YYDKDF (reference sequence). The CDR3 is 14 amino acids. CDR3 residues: CATSQAGTYNEQFF. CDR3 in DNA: TGTGCCACCAGCCAAGCGGGAACTTACAATGAGCAGTTCTTC.

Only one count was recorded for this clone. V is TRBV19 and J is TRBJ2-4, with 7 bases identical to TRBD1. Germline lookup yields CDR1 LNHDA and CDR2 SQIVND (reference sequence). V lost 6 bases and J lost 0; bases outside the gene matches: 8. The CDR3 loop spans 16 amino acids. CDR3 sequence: CASRPPGQLAKNIQYF. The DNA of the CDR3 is TGTGCCAGTAGACCACCGGGACAGCTAGCCAAAAACATTCAGTACTTC.

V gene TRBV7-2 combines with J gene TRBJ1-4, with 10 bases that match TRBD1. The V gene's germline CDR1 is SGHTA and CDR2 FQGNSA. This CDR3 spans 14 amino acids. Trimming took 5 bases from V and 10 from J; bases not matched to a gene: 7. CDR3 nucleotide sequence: TGTGCCAGCAGCCTCGGACAGGGGGGAGGAAAACTGTTTTTT. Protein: CASSLGQGGGKLFF.

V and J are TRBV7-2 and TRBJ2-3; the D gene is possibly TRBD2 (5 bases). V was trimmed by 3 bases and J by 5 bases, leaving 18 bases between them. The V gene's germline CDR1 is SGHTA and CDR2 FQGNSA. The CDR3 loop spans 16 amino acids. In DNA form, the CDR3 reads TGTGCCAGCAGCTTTTCGGAGCGGTCTTGGGTAGATACGCAGTATTTT. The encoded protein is CASSFSERSWVDTQYF.

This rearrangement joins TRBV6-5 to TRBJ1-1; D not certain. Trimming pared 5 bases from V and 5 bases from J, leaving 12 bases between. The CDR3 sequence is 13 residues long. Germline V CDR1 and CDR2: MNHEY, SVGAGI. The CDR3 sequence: CASSPLSRTEAFF. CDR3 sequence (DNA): TGTGCCAGCAGTCCCCTTTCACGGACTGAAGCTTTCTTT.

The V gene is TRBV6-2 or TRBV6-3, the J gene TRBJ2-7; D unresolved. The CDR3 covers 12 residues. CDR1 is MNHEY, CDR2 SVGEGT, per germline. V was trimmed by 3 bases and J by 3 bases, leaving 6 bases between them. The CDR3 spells CASSYTVYEQYF. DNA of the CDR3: TGTGCCAGCAGTTATACGGTCTACGAGCAGTACTTC.

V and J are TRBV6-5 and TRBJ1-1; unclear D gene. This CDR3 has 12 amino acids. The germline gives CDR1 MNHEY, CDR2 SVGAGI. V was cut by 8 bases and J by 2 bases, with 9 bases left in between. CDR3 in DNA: TGTGCCAGCTTGGCCCTTAACACTGAAGCTTTCTTT. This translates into CASLALNTEAFF.

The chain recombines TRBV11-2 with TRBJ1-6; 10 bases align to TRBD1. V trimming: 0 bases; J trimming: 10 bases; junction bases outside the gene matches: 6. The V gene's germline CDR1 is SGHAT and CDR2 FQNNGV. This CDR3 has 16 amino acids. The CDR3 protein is CASSLEGWDRGSPLHF. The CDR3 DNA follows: TGTGCCAGCAGCTTAGAAGGGTGGGACAGGGGATCACCCCTCCACTTT.

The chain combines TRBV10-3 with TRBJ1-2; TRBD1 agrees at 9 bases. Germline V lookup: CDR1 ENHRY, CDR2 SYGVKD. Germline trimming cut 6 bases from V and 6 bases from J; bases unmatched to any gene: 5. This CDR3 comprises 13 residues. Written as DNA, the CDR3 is TGTGCCATCAGCGGGACAGGGATGGATGGCTACACCTTC. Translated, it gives CAISGTGMDGYTF.

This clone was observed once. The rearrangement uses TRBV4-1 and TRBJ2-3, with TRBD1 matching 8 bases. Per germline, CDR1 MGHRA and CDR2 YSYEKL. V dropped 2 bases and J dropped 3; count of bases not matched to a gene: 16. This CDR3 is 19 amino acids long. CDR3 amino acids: CASSQTRATGQGITDTQYF. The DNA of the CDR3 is TGCGCCAGCAGCCAAACAAGGGCCACCGGACAGGGTATAACAGATACGCAGTATTTT.